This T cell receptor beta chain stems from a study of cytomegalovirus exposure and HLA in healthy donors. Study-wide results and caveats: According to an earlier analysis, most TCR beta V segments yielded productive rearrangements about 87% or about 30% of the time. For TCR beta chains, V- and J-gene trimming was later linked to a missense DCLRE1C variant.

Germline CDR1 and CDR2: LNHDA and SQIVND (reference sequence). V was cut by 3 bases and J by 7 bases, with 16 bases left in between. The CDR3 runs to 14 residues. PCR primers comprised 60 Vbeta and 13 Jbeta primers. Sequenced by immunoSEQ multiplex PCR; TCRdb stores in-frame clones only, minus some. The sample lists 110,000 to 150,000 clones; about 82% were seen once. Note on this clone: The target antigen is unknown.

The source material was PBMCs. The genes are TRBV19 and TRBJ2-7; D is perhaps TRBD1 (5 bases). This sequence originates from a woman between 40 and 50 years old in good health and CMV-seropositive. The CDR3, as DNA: TGTGCCAGTAGTATGGGCAGGGCCAGACCGGAGCAGTACTTC. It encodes CASSMGRARPEQYF.